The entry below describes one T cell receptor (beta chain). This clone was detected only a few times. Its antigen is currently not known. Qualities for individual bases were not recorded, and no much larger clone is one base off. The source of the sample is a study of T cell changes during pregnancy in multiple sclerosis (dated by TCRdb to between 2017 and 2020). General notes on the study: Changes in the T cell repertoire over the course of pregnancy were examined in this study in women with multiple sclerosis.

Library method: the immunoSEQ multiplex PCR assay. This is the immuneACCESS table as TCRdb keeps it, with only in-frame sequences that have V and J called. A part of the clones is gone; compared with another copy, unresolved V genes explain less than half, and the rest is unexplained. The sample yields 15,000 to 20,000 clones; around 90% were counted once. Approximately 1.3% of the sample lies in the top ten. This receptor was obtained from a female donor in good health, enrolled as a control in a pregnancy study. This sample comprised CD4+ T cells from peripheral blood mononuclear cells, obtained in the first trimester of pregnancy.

The CDR3 has the sequence CASSLAWGGFGNTIYF. DNA sequence: TGTGCCAGCAGCTTAGCGTGGGGGGGCTTTGGAAACACCATATATTTT. The V gene is TRBV7-2 and the J gene is TRBJ1-3; a tentative D match to TRBD1 spans 6 bases. The CDR3 spans 16 residues, from the cysteine through the phenylalanine. Kept here is only the CDR3 DNA, which spans 48 bases and is read in frame from base 1. Looking up the germline V gene yields CDR1 SGHTA and CDR2 FQGNSA. Relative to germline, V is 0 bases shorter and J is 3 bases shorter, with 12 bases between their ends.